The entry that follows covers one T cell receptor (beta chain) sequence. This entry is derived from a study of T-cell memory formation after mild COVID-19. TCRdb independently ran MiXCR on the 5' RACE reads; one entry per CDR3 protein. Here the sample spans 250,000 to 300,000 distinct CDR3 sequences, approximately 19% being singletons. CDR1 SNHLY and CDR2 FYNNEI come from the germline V gene. Deletions cut 7 bases from V and 4 bases from J, with 11 bases between. This CDR3 spans 13 amino acids. This clonotype originated in a man aged 18 to 30 who had mild COVID-19 (a few samples of this study predate the infection). Cell type and time point are not known. The chain couples TRBV2 to TRBJ2-4; D is ambiguous. Specimen: PBMCs or a T cell subset sorted from them (not recorded which). The CDR3 bases are TGTGCCAGCACCCTCGCACAGAAAAACATTCAGTACTTC. Its protein product is CASTLAQKNIQYF.